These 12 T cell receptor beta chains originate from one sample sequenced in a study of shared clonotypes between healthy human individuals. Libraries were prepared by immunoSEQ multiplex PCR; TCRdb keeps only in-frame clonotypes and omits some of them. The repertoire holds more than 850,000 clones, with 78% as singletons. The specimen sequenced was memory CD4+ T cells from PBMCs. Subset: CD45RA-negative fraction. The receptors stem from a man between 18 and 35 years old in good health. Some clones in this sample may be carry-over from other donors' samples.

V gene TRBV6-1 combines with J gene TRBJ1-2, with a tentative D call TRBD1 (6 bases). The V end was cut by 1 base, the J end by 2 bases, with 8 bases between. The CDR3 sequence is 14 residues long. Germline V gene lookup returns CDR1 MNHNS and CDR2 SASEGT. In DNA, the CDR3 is TGTGCCAGCAGTGAAGAAAGGGGGAACTATGGCTACACCTTC. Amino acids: CASSEERGNYGYTF.

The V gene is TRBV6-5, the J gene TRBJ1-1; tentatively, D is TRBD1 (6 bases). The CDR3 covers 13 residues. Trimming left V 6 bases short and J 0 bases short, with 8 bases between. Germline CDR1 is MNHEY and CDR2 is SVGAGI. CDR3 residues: CASRQGLNTEAFF. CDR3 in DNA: TGTGCCAGCAGGCAGGGGTTGAACACTGAAGCTTTCTTT.

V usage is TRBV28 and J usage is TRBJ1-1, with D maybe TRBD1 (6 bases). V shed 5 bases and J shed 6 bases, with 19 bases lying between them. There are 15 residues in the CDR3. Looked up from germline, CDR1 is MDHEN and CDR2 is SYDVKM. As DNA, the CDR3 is TGTGCCAGCAGTCTCTGGACTAACAGGGCTTCTGAAGCTTTCTTT. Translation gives CASSLWTNRASEAFF.

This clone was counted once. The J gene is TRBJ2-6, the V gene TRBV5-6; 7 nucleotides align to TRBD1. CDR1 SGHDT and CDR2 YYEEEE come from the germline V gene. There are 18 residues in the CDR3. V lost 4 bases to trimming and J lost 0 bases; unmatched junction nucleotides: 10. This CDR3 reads CASSPGQISGSGANVLTF. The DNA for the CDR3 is TGTGCCAGCAGCCCGGGACAGATCAGCGGCTCTGGGGCCAACGTCCTGACTTTC.

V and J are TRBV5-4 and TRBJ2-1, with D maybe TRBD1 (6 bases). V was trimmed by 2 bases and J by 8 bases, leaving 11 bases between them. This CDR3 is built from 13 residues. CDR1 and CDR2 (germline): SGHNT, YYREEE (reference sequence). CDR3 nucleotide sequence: TGTGCCAGCAGCTTATTGGGGGCCCATGAGCAGTTCTTC. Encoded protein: CASSLLGAHEQFF.

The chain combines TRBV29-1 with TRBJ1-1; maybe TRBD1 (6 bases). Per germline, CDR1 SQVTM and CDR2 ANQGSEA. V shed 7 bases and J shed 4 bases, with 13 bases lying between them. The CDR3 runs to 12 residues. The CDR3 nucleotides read TGCAGCGGCAGAGGGGGAGGCACTGAAGCTTTCTTT. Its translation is CSGRGGGTEAFF.

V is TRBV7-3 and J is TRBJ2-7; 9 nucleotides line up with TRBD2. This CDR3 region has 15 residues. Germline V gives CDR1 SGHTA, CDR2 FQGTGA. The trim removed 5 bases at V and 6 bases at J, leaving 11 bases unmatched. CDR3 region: CASSVISGSGGEQYF. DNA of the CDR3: TGTGCCAGCAGCGTGATTAGCGGGAGCGGCGGCGAGCAGTACTTC.

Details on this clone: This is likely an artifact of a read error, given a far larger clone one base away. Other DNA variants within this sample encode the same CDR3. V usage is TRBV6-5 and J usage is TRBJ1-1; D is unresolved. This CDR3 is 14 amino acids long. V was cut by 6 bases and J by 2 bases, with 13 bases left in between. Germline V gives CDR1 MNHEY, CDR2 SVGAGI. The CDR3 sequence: CASRNSLSNTEAFF. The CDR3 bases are TGTGCCAGCAGGAACAGCCTCTCAAACACTGAAGCTTTCTTT.

The CDR3 loop reads CASRPGTGSNEQYF. DNA of the CDR3: TGTGCCAGCAGGCCCGGGACAGGGTCCAACGAGCAGTACTTC. This chain connects TRBV5-4 to TRBJ2-7; 9 bases are shared with TRBD1. Germline V gene sequence: CDR1 SGHNT, CDR2 YYREEE (reference sequence). The CDR3 has 14 amino acids. The ends lost 5 bases at V and 5 bases at J; junction bases unmatched: 8.

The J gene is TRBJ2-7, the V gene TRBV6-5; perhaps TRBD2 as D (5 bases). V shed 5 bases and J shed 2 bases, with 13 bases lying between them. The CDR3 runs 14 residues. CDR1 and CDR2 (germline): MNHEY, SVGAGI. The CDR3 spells CASSLSRGAYEQYF. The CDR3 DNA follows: TGTGCCAGCAGTCTATCCCGGGGAGCCTACGAGCAGTACTTC.

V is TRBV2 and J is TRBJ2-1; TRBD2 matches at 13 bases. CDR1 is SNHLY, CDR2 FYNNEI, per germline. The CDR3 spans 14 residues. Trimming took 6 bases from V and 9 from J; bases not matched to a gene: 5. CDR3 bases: TGTGCCAGCAGGGGGACTAGCGGGGCGGGTGAGCAGTTCTTC. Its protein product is CASRGTSGAGEQFF.

The CDR3 loop reads CASSRGFQETQYF. The CDR3 nucleotides are TGTGCCAGCAGCCGCGGATTCCAAGAGACCCAGTACTTC. V is TRBV14 and J is TRBJ2-5; D is undetermined. V lost 4 bases and J lost 1, with 7 bases in between. Germline CDR1 reads SGHDN; CDR2 reads FVKESK. The CDR3 contains 13 residues. Full variable domain (rest looked up from reference TRBV14 and TRBJ2-5): EAGVTQFPSHSVIEKGQTVTLRCDPISGHDNLYWYRRVMGKEIKFLLHFVKESKQDESGMPNNRFLAERTGGTYSTLKVQPAELEDSGVYFCASSRGFQETQYFGPGTRLLVL.